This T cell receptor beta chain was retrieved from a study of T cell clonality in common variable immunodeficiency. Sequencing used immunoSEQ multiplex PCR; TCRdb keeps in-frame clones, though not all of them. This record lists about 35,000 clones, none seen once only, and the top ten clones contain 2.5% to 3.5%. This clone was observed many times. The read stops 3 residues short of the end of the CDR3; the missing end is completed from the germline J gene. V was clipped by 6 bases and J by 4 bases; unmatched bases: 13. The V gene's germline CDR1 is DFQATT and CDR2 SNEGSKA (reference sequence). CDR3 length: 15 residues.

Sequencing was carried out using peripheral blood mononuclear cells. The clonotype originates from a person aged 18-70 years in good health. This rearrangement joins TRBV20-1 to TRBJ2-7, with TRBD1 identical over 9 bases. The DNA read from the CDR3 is TGCAGTGCCTCAGGCACAGGGGGCCGTTTGTACGAG. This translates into CSASGTGGRLYE. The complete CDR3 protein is CSASGTGGRLYEQYF.